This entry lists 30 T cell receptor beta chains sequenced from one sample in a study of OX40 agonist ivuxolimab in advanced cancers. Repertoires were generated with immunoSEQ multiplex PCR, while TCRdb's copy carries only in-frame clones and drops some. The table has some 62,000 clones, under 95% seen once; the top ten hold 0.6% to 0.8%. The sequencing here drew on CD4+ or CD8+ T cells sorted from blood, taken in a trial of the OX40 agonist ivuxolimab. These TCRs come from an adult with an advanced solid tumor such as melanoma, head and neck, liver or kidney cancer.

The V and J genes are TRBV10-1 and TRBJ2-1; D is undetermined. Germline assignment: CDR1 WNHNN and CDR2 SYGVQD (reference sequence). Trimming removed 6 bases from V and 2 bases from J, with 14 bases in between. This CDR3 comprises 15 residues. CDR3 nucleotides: TGCGCCAGCAGGCAACCCTTTAGACCCTACAATGAGCAGTTCTTC. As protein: CASRQPFRPYNEQFF.

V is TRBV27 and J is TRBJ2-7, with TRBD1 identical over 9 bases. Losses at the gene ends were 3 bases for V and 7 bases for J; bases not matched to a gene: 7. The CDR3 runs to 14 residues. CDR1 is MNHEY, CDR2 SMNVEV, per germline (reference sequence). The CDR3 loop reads CASSFSTGGSEQYF. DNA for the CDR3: TGTGCCAGCAGTTTTTCCACAGGGGGCAGTGAGCAGTACTTC.

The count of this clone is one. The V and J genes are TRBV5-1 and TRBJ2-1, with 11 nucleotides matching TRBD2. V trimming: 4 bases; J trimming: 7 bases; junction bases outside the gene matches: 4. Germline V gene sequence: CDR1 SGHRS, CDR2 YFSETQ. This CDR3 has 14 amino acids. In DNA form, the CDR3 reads TGCGCCAGCAGCCCGCTAGCGGGGGGAAATGAGCAGTTCTTC. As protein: CASSPLAGGNEQFF.

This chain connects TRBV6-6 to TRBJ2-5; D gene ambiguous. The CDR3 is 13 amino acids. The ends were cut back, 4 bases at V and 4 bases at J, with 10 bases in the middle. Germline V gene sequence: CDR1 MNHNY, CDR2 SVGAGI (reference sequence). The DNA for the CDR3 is TGTGCCAGCAGTTCCCGGGCCCCAGAGACCCAGTACTTC. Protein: CASSSRAPETQYF.

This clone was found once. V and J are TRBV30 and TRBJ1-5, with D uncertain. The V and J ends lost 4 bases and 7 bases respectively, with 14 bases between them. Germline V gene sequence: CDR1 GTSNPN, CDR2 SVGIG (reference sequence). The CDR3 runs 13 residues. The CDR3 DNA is TGTGCCTGGAAAAGTGGGGAGCGGCAGCCCCAGCATTTT. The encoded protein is CAWKSGERQPQHF.

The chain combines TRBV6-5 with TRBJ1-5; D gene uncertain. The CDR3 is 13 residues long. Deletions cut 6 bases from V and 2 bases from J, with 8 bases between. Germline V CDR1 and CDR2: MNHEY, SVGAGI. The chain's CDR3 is CASSVGGNQPQHF. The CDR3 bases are TGTGCCAGCAGCGTGGGAGGCAATCAGCCCCAGCATTTT.

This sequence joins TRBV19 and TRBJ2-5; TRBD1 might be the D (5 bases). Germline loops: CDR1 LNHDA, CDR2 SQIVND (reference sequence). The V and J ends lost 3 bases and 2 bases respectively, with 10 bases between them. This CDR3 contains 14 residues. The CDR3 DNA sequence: TGTGCCAGTAGTATTCAAGGACATCAAGAGACCCAGTACTTC. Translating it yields CASSIQGHQETQYF.

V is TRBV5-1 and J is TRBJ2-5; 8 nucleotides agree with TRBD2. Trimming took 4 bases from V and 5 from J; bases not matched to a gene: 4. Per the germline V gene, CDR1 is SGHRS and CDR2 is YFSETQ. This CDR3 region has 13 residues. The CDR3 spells CASSPGGRETQYF. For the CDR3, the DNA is TGCGCCAGCAGCCCGGGGGGGCGGGAGACCCAGTACTTC.

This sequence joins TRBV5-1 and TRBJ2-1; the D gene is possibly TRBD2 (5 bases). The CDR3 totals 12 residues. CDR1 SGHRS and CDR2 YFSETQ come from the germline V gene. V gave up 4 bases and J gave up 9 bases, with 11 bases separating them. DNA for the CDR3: TGCGCCAGCAGCATCACTAGTATTGAGCAGTTCTTC. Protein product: CASSITSIEQFF.

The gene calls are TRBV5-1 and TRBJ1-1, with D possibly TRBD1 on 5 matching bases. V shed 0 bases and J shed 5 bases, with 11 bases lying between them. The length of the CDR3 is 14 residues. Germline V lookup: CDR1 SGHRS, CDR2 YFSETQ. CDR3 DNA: TGCGCCAGCAGCTTGGGGGGCGCGTCTACTGAAGCTTTCTTT. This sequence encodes CASSLGGASTEAFF.

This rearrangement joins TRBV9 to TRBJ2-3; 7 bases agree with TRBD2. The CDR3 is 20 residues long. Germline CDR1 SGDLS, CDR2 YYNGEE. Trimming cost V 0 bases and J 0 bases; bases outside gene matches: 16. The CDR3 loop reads CASSVAGGHLRASSTDTQYF. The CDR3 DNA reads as TGTGCCAGCAGCGTAGCGGGAGGACATCTGCGAGCCTCTAGCACAGATACGCAGTATTTT.

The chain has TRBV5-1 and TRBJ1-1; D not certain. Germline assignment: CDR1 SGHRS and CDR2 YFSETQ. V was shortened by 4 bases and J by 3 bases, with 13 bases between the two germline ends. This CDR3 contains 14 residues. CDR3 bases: TGCGCCAGCAGCCCCAGTGGTACCTACACTGAAGCTTTCTTT. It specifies CASSPSGTYTEAFF.

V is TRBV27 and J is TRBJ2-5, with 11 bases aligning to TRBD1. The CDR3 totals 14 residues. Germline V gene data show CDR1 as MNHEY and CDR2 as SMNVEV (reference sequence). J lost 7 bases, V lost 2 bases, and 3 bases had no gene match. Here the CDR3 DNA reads TGTGCCAGCAGTTTAGGACAGGGGGCTGGGACCCAGTACTTC. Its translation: CASSLGQGAGTQYF.

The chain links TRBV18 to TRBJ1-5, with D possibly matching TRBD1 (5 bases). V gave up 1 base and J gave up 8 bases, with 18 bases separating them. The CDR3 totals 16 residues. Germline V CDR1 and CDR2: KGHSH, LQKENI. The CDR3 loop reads CASSPQGQGTLKPQHF. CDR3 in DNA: TGTGCCAGCTCACCACAGGGGCAGGGAACCCTCAAGCCCCAGCATTTT.

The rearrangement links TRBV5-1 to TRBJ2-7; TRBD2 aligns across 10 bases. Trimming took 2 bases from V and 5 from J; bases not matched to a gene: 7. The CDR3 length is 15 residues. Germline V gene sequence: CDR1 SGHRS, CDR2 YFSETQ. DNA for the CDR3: TGCGCCAGCAGCTTAGAGCGGGAGGGCCTCGACGAGCAGTACTTC. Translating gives CASSLEREGLDEQYF.

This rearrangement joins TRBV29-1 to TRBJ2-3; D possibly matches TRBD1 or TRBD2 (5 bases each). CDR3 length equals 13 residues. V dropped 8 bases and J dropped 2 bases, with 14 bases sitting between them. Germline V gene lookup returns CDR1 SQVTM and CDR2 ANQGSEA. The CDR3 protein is CSIRDGTTDTQYF. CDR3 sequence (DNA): TGCAGCATCCGGGACGGCACCACAGATACGCAGTATTTT.

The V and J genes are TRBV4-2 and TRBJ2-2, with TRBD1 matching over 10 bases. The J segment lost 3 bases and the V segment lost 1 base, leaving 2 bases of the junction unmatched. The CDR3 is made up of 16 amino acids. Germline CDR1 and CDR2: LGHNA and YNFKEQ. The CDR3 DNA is TGTGCCAGCAGCCAAGGAGGGACAGGGGACACCGGGGAGCTGTTTTTT. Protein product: CASSQGGTGDTGELFF.

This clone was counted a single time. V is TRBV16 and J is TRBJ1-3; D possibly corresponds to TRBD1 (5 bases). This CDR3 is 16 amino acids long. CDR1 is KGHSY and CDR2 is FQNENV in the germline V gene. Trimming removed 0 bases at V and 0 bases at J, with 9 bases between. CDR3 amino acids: CASSQSPDNSGNTIYF. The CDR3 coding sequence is TGTGCCAGCAGCCAATCCCCGGACAACTCTGGAAACACCATATATTTT.

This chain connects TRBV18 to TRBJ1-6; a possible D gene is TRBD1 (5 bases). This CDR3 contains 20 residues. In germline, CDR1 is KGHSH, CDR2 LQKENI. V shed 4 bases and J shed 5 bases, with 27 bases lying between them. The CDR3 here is CASSRQAPAGPRGHNSPLHF. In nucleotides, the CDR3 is TGTGCCAGCTCACGACAAGCACCAGCGGGTCCTAGGGGCCATAATTCACCCCTCCACTTT. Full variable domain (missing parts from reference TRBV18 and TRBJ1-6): NAGVMQNPRHLVRRRGQEARLRCSPMKGHSHVYWYRQLPEEGLKFMVYLQKENIIDESGMPKERFSAEFPKEGPSILRIQQVVRGDSAAYFCASSRQAPAGPRGHNSPLHFGNGTRLTVT.

The DNA of the CDR3 is TGTGCCAGCAGCTTTGGACTATCTGGGTTCGGGGAGCTGTTTTTT. As protein: CASSFGLSGFGELFF. The chain recombines TRBV7-3 with TRBJ2-2; D is possibly TRBD2 (6 bases). Germline lookup yields CDR1 SGHTA and CDR2 FQGTGA. This CDR3 has 15 residues. Trimming cost V 3 bases and J 7 bases, with 15 bases left between them.

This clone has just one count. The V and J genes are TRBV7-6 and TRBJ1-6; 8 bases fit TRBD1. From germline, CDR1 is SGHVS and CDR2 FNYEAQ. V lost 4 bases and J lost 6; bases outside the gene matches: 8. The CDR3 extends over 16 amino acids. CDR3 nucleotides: TGTGCCAGCAGCTACGATGACAGGGGAAGTAATTCACCCCTCCACTTT. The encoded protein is CASSYDDRGSNSPLHF.

CDR3 bases: TGTGCCAGCAGTTTCCGGGAGGCTTTCGAGCAGTACTTC. As protein: CASSFREAFEQYF. The V and J genes are TRBV27 and TRBJ2-7, with 7 bases lining up with TRBD2. The V and J ends lost 3 bases and 6 bases, in that order; junction bases with no gene match: 5. CDR3 size: 13 residues. Germline assignment: CDR1 MNHEY and CDR2 SMNVEV (reference sequence).

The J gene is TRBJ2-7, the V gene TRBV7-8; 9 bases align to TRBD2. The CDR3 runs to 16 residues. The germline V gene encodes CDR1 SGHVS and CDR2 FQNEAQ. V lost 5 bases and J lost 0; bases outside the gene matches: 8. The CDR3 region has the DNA TGTGCCAGCAGCGGGACTAGCCGAAAGAGCTCCTACGAGCAGTACTTC. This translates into CASSGTSRKSSYEQYF.

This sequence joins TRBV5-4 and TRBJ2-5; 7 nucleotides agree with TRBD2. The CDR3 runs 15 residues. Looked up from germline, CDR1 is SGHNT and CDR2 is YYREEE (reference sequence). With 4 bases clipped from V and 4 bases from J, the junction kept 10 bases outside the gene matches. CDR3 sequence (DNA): TGTGCCAGCAGCATCGGGACTACCCTCTTAGAGACCCAGTACTTC. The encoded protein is CASSIGTTLLETQYF. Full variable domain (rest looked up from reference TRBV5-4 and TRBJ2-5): ETGVTQSPTHLIKTRGQQVTLRCSSQSGHNTVSWYQQALGQGPQFIFQYYREEENGRGNFPPRFSGLQFPNYSSELNVNALELDDSALYLCASSIGTTLLETQYFGPGTRLLVL.

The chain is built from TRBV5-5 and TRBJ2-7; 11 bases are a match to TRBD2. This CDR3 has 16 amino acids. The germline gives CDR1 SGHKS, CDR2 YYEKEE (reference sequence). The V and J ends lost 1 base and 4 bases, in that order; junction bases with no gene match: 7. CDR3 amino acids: CASSLSTSGSIYEQYF. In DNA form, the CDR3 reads TGTGCCAGCAGCTTGTCCACTAGCGGGAGTATATACGAGCAGTACTTC.

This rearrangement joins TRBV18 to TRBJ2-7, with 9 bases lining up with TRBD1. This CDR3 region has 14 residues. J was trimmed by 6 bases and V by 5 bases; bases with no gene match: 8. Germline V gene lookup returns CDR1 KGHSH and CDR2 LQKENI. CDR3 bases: TGTGCCAGCTCATCCCGGGACAGGGAGTTCGAGCAGTACTTC. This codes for CASSSRDREFEQYF.

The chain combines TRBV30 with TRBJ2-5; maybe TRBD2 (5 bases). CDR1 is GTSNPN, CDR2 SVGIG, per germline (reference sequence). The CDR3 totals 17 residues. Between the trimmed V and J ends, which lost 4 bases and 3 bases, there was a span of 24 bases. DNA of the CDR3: TGTGCCTGGAATCATTGGAATTTTATCAATAGCGAAGAGACCCAGTACTTC. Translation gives CAWNHWNFINSEETQYF. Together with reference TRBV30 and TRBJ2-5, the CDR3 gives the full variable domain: SQTIHQWPATLVQPVGSPLSLECTVEGTSNPNLYWYRQAAGRGLQLLFYSVGIGQISSEVPQNLSASRPQDRQFILSSKKLLLSDSGFYLCAWNHWNFINSEETQYFGPGTRLLVL.

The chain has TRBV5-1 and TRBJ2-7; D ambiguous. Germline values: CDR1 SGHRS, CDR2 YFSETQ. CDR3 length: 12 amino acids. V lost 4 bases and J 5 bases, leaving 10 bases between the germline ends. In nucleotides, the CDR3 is TGCGCCAGCAGCAAAAGCACGCACGAGCAGTACTTC. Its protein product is CASSKSTHEQYF.

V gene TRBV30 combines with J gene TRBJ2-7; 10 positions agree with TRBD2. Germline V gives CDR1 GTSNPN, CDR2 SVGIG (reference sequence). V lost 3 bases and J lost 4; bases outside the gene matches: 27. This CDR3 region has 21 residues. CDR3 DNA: TGTGCCTGGAGCCTCGTGCATTTGACAGGGAATTTGAGCGGGAGGGCGTACGAGCAGTACTTC. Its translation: CAWSLVHLTGNLSGRAYEQYF.

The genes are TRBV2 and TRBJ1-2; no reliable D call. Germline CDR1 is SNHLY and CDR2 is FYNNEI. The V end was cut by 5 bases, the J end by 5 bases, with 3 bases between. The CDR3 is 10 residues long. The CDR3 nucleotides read TGTGCCAGCAGTCTTTATGGCTACACCTTC. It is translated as CASSLYGYTF.